This TCR beta chain was captured by sequencing in a study of cytomegalovirus exposure and HLA in healthy donors. In the study overall: Within an early data release were 80 million to 90 million unique TCRs drawn from HLA-typed donors.

This clone has only a few counts. Its specificity is unknown. V dropped 2 bases and J dropped 9; count of bases not matched to a gene: 11. This CDR3 comprises 15 residues. Germline CDR1 SGHRS, CDR2 YFSETQ. Findings of the study overall: Cytomegalovirus-associated status was assigned to around 160 TCR beta chains.

The PCR had 60 Vbeta and 13 Jbeta primers. Clones were read by immunoSEQ multiplex PCR, and TCRdb kept only the in-frame ones, dropping some. The sample has roughly 140,000 clones; about 60% are singletons. Source material: PBMCs. The chain combines TRBV5-1 with TRBJ2-1, with 7 bases that match TRBD2. The receptor's source is a woman aged 60-75 years in good health and CMV-seropositive. The CDR3 protein is CASSLSTGGGGEQFF. The CDR3, as DNA: TGCGCCAGCAGCTTATCAACGGGAGGAGGTGGTGAGCAGTTCTTC.